Shown below are 12 T cell receptor beta chains from a single sample sequenced in a study of shared clonotypes between healthy human individuals. Produced via immunoSEQ multiplex PCR; TCRdb's table is partial and in-frame only. The sample holds roughly 2,000,000 clones; 85% to 95% are singletons and the top ten take under 2%. Naivety among CD8 cells was defined by CD45RO negativity and positive CCR7 selection, thereby excluding terminally differentiated effector memory CD45RA+ cells. Sequencing was done on a sample of naive CD8+ T cells from PBMCs. These receptors were taken from a young man in good health. Some clones in this sample may be carry-over from other donors' samples.

The chain links TRBV5-1 to TRBJ2-7, with TRBD1 identical over 8 bases. Trimming cost V 4 bases and J 4 bases; bases outside gene matches: 7. Per germline, CDR1 SGHRS and CDR2 YFSETQ. This CDR3 region has 14 residues. The CDR3 nucleotides read TGCGCCAGCAGCCCGGAGCGGACAGGGTACGAGCAGTACTTC. Its protein is CASSPERTGYEQYF.

The genes are TRBV4-3 and TRBJ2-1, with TRBD1 matching over 9 bases. The germline gives CDR1 LGHNA, CDR2 YSLEER. The CDR3 runs 15 residues. After removal of 1 base from V and 6 bases from J, the junction contained 4 bases not matched to a gene. DNA for the CDR3: TGCGCCAGCAGCCAAGGGACAGGGGTACGCAATGAGCAGTTCTTC. Its protein is CASSQGTGVRNEQFF.

V usage is TRBV12-5 and J usage is TRBJ1-2, with D hard to call. The CDR3 runs to 12 residues. Trimming removed 1 base at V and 3 bases at J, with 3 bases between. Looked up from germline, CDR1 is LGHNT and CDR2 is FRNRAP. CDR3 amino acids: CASGLEDYGYTF. In DNA, the CDR3 is TGTGCTAGTGGTTTGGAGGACTATGGCTACACCTTC.

V is TRBV28 and J is TRBJ2-5, with 11 bases identical to TRBD2. The germline CDR1 and CDR2 sequences are MDHEN and SYDVKM. The CDR3 length is 16 residues. V was clipped by 3 bases and J by 1 base; unmatched bases: 4. The CDR3 DNA is TGTGCCAGCAGTTTGCCGACTAGCGGGATCCAAGAGACCCAGTACTTC. Amino acid sequence: CASSLPTSGIQETQYF.

The chain joins TRBV28 to TRBJ1-6, with a weak D call TRBD1 (5 bases). Germline V CDR1 and CDR2: MDHEN, SYDVKM. This CDR3 contains 16 residues. Trimming took off 6 bases at V and 9 bases at J, with 21 bases between the two ends. As DNA, the CDR3 is TGTGCCAGCAGGCGGCTCCGGGACGGGAACAGTTCACCCCTCCACTTT. Translation gives CASRRLRDGNSSPLHF.

Note on this clone: Germline and junction disagree at one end, which may indicate a read error. The genes are TRBV29-1 and TRBJ2-5, with 13 bases aligning to TRBD2. Germline loops: CDR1 SQVTM, CDR2 ANQGSEA. The CDR3 loop spans 10 amino acids. The CDR3 reads CSVGGTSGNF. The CDR3, as DNA: TGCAGCGTCGGTGGGACTAGCGGGAACTTC.

The rearrangement uses TRBV7-9 and TRBJ2-1, with 10 nucleotides matching TRBD2. CDR3 length: 15 residues. From germline, CDR1 is SEHNR and CDR2 FQNEAQ (reference sequence). J was trimmed by 8 bases and V by 2 bases; bases with no gene match: 6. CDR3 DNA: TGTGCCAGCAGCTTAAGCGGGAGGGCCCTGGATGAGCAGTTCTTC. This gives the protein CASSLSGRALDEQFF. The variable domain in full, with the rest retrieved from reference TRBV7-9 and TRBJ2-1, is DTGVSQNPRHKITKRGQNVTFRCDPISEHNRLYWYRQTLGQGPEFLTYFQNEAQLEKSRLLSDRFSAERPKGSFSTLEIQRTEQGDSAMYLCASSLSGRALDEQFFGPGTRLTVL.

The rearrangement links TRBV7-3 to TRBJ2-7; 11 bases agree with TRBD1. CDR1 and CDR2 (germline): SGHTA, FQGTGA. V shed 5 bases and J 3 bases; nucleotides not matched to a gene: 6. The CDR3 length is 15 residues. This chain's CDR3 is CASSHDGTGGYEQYF. The CDR3 DNA follows: TGTGCCAGCAGCCACGACGGGACAGGGGGCTACGAGCAGTACTTC.

The V call is TRBV9, the J call TRBJ2-7, with D perhaps being TRBD1 or TRBD2 (6 bases each). The germline gives CDR1 SGDLS, CDR2 YYNGEE. The CDR3 runs to 13 residues. Between the trimmed V and J ends, which lost 1 base and 4 bases, there was a span of 9 bases. CDR3 protein: CASSVTGTYEQYF. The CDR3, as DNA: TGTGCCAGCAGCGTAACAGGGACTTACGAGCAGTACTTC.

In DNA form, the CDR3 reads TGTGCCAGCTGCCCCGCGGGCTACAATGAGCAGTTCTTC. Its translation is CASCPAGYNEQFF. The chain recombines TRBV27 with TRBJ2-1, with D perhaps matching TRBD2 (5 bases). Germline lookup yields CDR1 MNHEY and CDR2 SMNVEV (reference sequence). The CDR3 covers 13 residues. Trimming shortened V by 8 bases and J by 3 bases, and 11 bases separated the two germline ends.

In DNA, the CDR3 is TGTGCCAGTAGTCCCGGGACAGGGGGCGATGGCTACACCTTC. Translated: CASSPGTGGDGYTF. The rearrangement uses TRBV19 and TRBJ1-2, with TRBD1 matching over 12 bases. This CDR3 comprises 14 residues. After removal of 5 bases from V and 6 bases from J, the junction contained 4 bases not matched to a gene. CDR1 LNHDA and CDR2 SQIVND come from the germline V gene (reference sequence).

This chain uses TRBV27 with TRBJ1-2; D gene uncertain. CDR3 length equals 17 residues. Germline lookup yields CDR1 MNHEY and CDR2 SMNVEV (reference sequence). V shed 8 bases and J shed 0 bases, with 22 bases lying between them. The CDR3 nucleotides read TGTGCCAGCGGTTGGGAAGTGAGGCCAGGAGCTAACTATGGCTACACCTTC. It translates to CASGWEVRPGANYGYTF.